The clone carrying this T cell receptor (beta chain) has a count of ten or more. Its cognate antigen is unknown. This specimen comes from a study of early T cells in non-severe SARS-CoV-2 infection. Study-wide context: From unsorted whole blood, bulk RNA was sequenced, and the chains remained unpaired. Study observations and caveats: Private and CD4 specificities were missed by VDJdb matching, skewed to anti-spike CD8.

Individual cDNA molecules received unique molecular identifiers. TCRdb reanalysed the 5' RACE reads using MiXCR and keeps one entry per CDR3 protein. This repertoire shows about 48,000 distinct CDR3 sequences, roughly 5.3% found once; its top ten account for around 4.1%. The CDR3 contains 15 residues. From germline, CDR1 is SEHNR and CDR2 FQNEAQ (reference sequence). V was shortened by 5 bases and J by 8 bases, with 19 bases between the two germline ends. The rearrangement links TRBV7-9 to TRBJ2-1; TRBD2 might be the D (5 bases). The source material was whole blood. This receptor was obtained from an adult who was a healthcare worker with PCR-confirmed SARS-CoV-2 infection or an uninfected control (not recorded which). CDR3 sequence (DNA): TGTGCCAGCAGCCCCCCGGGGTCCCCCGGCGATGAGCAGTTCTTC. Residues: CASSPPGSPGDEQFF.